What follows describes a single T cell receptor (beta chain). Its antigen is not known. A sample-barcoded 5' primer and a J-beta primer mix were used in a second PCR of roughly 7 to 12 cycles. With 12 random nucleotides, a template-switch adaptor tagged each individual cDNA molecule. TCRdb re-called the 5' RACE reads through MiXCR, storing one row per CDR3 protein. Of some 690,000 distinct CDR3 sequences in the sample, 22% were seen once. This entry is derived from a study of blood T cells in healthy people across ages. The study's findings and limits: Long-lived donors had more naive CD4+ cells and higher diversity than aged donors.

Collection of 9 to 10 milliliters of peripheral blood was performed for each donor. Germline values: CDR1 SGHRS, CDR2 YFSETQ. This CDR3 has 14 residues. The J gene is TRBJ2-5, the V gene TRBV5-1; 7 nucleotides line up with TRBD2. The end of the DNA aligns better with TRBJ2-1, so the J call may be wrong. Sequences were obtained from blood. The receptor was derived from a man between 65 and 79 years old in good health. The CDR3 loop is CASGPGGSINEQFF. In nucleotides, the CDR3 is TGCGCCAGCGGCCCGGGCGGGAGTATTAATGAGCAGTTCTTC.